Presented here are 5 T cell receptor beta chains from one specimen sequenced in a study of T cells in Graves' hyperthyroidism and ophthalmopathy. RNA transcripts yielded amplified TCR beta CDR3 regions. The HTBI set primed first-round TCR CDR3 RT-PCR. TCRdb used MiXCR to reprocess the multiplex PCR reads, holding one entry per CDR3 protein. Here the sample spans some 350,000 distinct CDR3 sequences, about 18% being singletons. Material for sequencing was blood. Receptors originate from a woman aged 18 to 35 with Graves' hyperthyroidism.

This clonotype appeared many times. The chain recombines TRBV29-1 with TRBJ1-2; 8 bases line up with TRBD1. After removal of 4 bases from V and 5 bases from J, the junction contained 6 bases not matched to a gene. Germline lookup yields CDR1 SQVTM and CDR2 ANQGSEA. The CDR3 extends over 13 amino acids. CDR3 sequence (DNA): TGCAGCGTTGCTCGCAGGGGGCTGTATGGCTACACCTTC. The encoded protein is CSVARRGLYGYTF.

This clonotype was recorded at least ten times. This rearrangement joins TRBV20-1 to TRBJ1-2; no firm D call. CDR1 DFQATT and CDR2 SNEGSKA come from the germline V gene (reference sequence). This CDR3 comprises 12 residues. Trimming shortened V by 0 bases and J by 10 bases, and 12 bases separated the two germline ends. The CDR3 sequence is CSARDRTVLYTF. The CDR3, as DNA: TGCAGTGCTAGAGATAGAACAGTTCTCTACACCTTC.

This clonotype was counted ten times or more. The chain carries TRBV24-1 and TRBJ1-5, with TRBD1 matching over 10 bases. Per germline, CDR1 KGHDR and CDR2 SFDVKD. Trimming at V came to 10 bases and at J to 3 bases, leaving 5 bases not matched to a gene. The CDR3 runs to 14 residues. The CDR3 is CATAGTGDNQPQHF. CDR3 bases: TGTGCCACAGCAGGGACAGGGGACAATCAGCCCCAGCATTTT.

This clonotype was detected ten times or more. V is TRBV28 and J is TRBJ1-1; 8 nucleotides line up with TRBD1. V gave up 5 bases and J gave up 1 base; unmatched junction bases: 6. Germline lookup yields CDR1 MDHEN and CDR2 SYDVKM. This CDR3 spans 15 amino acids. DNA for the CDR3: TGTGCCAGCAGTGAGGAAGGGACAGGGAACACTGAAGCTTTCTTT. This encodes CASSEEGTGNTEAFF. Looking up the rest from reference TRBV28 and TRBJ1-1 gives the full variable domain: DVKVTQSSRYLVKRTGEKVFLECVQDMDHENMFWYRQDPGLGLRLIYFSYDVKMKEKGDIPEGYSVSREKKERFSLILESASTNQTSMYLCASSEEGTGNTEAFFGQGTRLTVV.

This clonotype was detected ten times or more. CDR3 amino acids: CASSLAVSELTNYGYTF. As DNA, the CDR3 is TGCGCCAGCAGCTTGGCCGTATCGGAATTAACTAACTATGGCTACACCTTC. The gene calls are TRBV5-1 and TRBJ1-2; unclear D gene. Between the trimmed V and J ends, which lost 0 bases and 0 bases, there was a span of 15 bases. Germline V gives CDR1 SGHRS, CDR2 YFSETQ. This CDR3 spans 17 amino acids.